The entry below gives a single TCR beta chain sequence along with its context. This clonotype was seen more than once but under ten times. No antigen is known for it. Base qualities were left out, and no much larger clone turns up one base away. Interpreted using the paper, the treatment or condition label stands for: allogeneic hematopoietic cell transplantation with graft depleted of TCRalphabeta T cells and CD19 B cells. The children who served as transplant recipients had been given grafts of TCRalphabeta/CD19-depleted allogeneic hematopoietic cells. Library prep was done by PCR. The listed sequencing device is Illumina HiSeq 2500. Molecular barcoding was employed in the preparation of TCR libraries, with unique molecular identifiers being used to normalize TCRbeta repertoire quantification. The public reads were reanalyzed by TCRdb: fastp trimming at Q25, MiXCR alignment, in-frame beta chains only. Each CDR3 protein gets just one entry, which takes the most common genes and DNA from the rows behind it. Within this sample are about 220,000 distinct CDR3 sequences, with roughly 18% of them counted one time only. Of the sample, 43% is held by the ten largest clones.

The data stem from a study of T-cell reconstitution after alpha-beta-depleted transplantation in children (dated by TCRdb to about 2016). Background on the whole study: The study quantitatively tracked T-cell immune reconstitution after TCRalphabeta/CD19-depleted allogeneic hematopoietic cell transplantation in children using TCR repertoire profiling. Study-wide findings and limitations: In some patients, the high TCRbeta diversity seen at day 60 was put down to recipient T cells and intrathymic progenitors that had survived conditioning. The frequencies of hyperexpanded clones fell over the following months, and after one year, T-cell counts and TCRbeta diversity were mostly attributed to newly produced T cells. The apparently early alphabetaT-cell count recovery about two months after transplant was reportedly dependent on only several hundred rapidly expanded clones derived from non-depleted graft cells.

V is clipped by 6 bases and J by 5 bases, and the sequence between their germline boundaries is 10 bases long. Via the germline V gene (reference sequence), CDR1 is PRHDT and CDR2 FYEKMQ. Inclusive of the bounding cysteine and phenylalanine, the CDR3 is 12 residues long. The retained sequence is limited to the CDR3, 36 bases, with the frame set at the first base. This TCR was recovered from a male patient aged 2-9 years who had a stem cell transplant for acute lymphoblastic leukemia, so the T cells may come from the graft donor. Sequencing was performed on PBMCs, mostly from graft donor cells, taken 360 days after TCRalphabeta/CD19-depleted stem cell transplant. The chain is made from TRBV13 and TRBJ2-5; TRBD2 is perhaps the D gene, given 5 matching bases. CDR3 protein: CASRREMETQYF. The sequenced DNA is TGTGCCAGCAGACGGGAAATGGAGACCCAGTACTTC.